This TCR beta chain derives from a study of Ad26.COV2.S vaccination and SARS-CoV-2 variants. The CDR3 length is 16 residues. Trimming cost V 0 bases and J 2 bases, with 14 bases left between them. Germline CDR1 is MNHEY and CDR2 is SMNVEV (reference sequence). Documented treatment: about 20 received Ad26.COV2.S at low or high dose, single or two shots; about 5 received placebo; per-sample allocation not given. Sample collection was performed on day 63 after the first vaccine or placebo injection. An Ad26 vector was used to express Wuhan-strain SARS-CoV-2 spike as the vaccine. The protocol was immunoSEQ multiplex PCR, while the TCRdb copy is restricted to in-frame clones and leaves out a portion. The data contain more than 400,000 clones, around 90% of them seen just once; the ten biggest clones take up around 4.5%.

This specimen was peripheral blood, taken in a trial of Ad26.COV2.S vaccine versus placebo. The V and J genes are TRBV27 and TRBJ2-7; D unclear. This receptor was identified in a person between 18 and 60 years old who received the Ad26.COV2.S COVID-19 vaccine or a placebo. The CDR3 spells CASSLSTWTSPYEQYF. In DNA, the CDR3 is TGTGCCAGCAGTTTATCGACTTGGACCAGCCCCTACGAGCAGTACTTC.